This TCR beta chain is from a study of blood T cell repertoires in COVID-19 (dated by TCRdb to the early 2020s). Regarding the research as a whole: Collaborator samples came from the United States, Italy and Spain and covered acute and convalescent phases of COVID-19. Subjects who had been exposed to COVID-19, were actively infected with it, or had recovered from it provided the deeply sampled blood TCRbeta repertoires that made up the dataset. Where HLA class I and class II types were available, the types were taken from metadata supplied by the sample provider, not from assay-based typing. The repertoires were released in a freely available public database meant as a resource for research on the immune response to SARS-CoV-2. The samples were drawn from the first 160 participants of the ongoing ImmuneRACE study and from about 1,200 subjects provided by 6 global collaborators. Nearly every sample came with metadata listing a de-identified subject ID, COVID-19 status, age in years and sex. The material from the prospective study consisted of cDNA or gDNA derived from T cells, B-cell-depleted T cells, or PBMCs.

Collaborating institutions collected whole blood in K2EDTA tubes following their own protocols. For TCRbeta analysis, collaborators shipped samples as frozen whole blood, isolated PBMCs, or DNA extracted from either of those sample types. Concerning this clone itself: The clone's antigen remains unknown. No much larger clone is present one base from it, and per-base qualities are unavailable.

The paper's findings and limits, for the study overall: The quantity of clinical and demographic metadata differed by source and by participant and was supplied without curation.

Trimming costs V 4 bases and J 5 bases, and their ends lie 20 bases apart. The CDR3 starts with the cysteine, ends with the phenylalanine, and has 16 residues. The sequence is cut down to CDR3 DNA, 48 bases in frame from base 1. CDR1 and CDR2, per the germline V gene, are MGHRA and YSYEKL. TCRbeta CDR3 regions were amplified from genomic DNA using the immunoSEQ Assay, a bias-controlled multiplex PCR. In the original analysis: Nucleated cell counts per sample were estimated from amplification of reference gene primers within the assay. To quantify the absolute abundance of each unique TCRbeta CDR3 rearrangement, sequence reads were collapsed and filtered. For each sample, productive Simpson clonality was calculated as the square root of Simpson's diversity index across productive rearrangements. The table was pulled from immuneACCESS by TCRdb, which kept in-frame rearrangements only. Such tables lose some clones; where checked, under half of the loss comes from unresolved V genes, and the rest has no known cause. D and trimming were read from the DNA, whereas the V and J calls and clone size are those reported in that table. Here the sample has 90,000 to 120,000 clones; under 85% occur a single time. The ten largest clones take up less than 5% of the sample.

Material for sequencing was peripheral blood. The chain is assembled from TRBV4-1 and TRBJ2-5; matching of 6 bases hints at TRBD1 as the D gene. The clonotype was recovered from a woman in her 70s with acute or convalescent COVID-19. The bases read TGCGCCAGCAGCCGATCCGAGGGCAGGGGCGGCGAGACCCAGTACTTC. Its protein reads: CASSRSEGRGGETQYF.